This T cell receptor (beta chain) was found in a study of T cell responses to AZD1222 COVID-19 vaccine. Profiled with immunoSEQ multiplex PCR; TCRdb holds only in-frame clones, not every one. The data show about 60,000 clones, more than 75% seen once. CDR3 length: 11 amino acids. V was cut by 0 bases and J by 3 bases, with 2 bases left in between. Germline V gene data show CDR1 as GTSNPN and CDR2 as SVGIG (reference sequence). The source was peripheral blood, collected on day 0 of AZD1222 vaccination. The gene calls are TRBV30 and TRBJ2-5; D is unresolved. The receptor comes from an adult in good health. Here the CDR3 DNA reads TGTGCCTGGAGTGTCAAAGAGACCCAGTACTTC. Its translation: CAWSVKETQYF. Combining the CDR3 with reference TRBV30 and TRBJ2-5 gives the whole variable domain SQTIHQWPATLVQPVGSPLSLECTVEGTSNPNLYWYRQAAGRGLQLLFYSVGIGQISSEVPQNLSASRPQDRQFILSSKKLLLSDSGFYLCAWSVKETQYFGPGTRLLVL.